This paragraph covers one TCR beta chain sequence. Its antigen is unknown. There are no base qualities to consult, and no much larger clone falls within one base. The trial excluded patients who had a history of autoimmune disease or were on systemic immunosuppression. Peripheral blood for TCR sequencing was drawn from every dose cohort at baseline, at cycle 4 day 1 and at cycle 7 day 1. The samples were drawn from a first-in-human, open-label, multicenter phase I dose-escalation trial of ivuxolimab. Adults with locally advanced or metastatic melanoma, renal cell carcinoma, hepatocellular carcinoma or head and neck squamous cell carcinoma were enrolled in the trial. Before TCR sequencing, CD4+ T cells and CD8+ T cells were sorted from peripheral blood as separate populations. These data are taken from a study of OX40 agonist ivuxolimab in advanced cancers. For the study in its entirety: Ivuxolimab, which targeted the costimulatory receptor OX40 (CD134), was an agonistic, fully human IgG2 monoclonal antibody. Intravenous ivuxolimab was administered to patients every 2 weeks at six dose levels: 0.01, 0.1, 0.3, 1.5, 3 and 10 mg/kg. Of the approximately 50 dose-escalation patients, hepatocellular carcinoma was present in around 20, melanoma in roughly 15, renal cell carcinoma in 9 and head and neck cancer in 9. A male proportion of around 80% and a mean age of approximately 60 years, ranging from roughly 23 to 79, were recorded for the dose-escalation cohort. Patients were allowed to have had prior anti-PD-1, anti-PD-L1 or anti-CTLA-4 therapy, and 40% of the dose-escalation patients had been treated with checkpoint inhibitors. Partial responses occurred in three dose-escalation patients: two with cutaneous melanoma and one with hepatocellular carcinoma. Peripheral TCRbeta sequencing was intended to test whether TCR sequence diversity was altered and clonal T-cell expansion was caused by ivuxolimab. The monotherapy dose-escalation portion (N = 52 patients) of the phase I ivuxolimab trial is reported in the paper.

Genomic DNA was extracted from sorted cells for sequencing of the TCRbeta CDR3 region. The immunoSEQ Assay was used to sequence the TCRbeta CDR3 regions. TCRdb provides this immuneACCESS table in a form limited to in-frame rearrangements. Some clones are lacking; in checked studies, under half of them reflect an unresolved V gene, and why the rest are absent is not known. In this sample the table shows over 85,000 clones, 90% of which occur a single time. Around 1.6% of the sample comes from the top ten. Trimming removed 3 bases from V and 1 base from J; the gene matches leave 0 bases unexplained. The CDR3 spans 14 residues, from the cysteine through the phenylalanine. The entry retains the CDR3 DNA only, 42 bases that are in frame from base 1. Via the germline V gene, CDR1 is SGDLS and CDR2 YYNGEE. Findings and caveats that apply to the study as a whole: The antigen specificity of the peripheral T cells that underwent clonal expansion was not determined. After ivuxolimab, more expanded clones were found on average in CD8+ T cells than in CD4+ T cells. In the 0.1-3.0 mg/kg groups, partial responders had among the lowest normalized peripheral clonal expansion, particularly in CD8+ T cells. Low levels of normalized T-cell clonal expansion were also shown by some nonresponding patients. At doses of 0.1 to 3.0 mg/kg, clonal expansion of both CD4+ and CD8+ T cells in blood was seen between baseline and week 6.

This specimen consisted of CD4+ or CD8+ T cells sorted from blood, obtained in a trial of the OX40 agonist ivuxolimab. The receptor chain draws on TRBV9 and TRBJ2-2, and 7 bases in between align with TRBD2. This clonotype originated in an adult with an advanced solid tumor such as melanoma, head and neck, liver or kidney cancer. The sequence in DNA is TGTGCCAGCAGCGGGACTAGGAACACCGGGGAGCTGTTTTTT. Its translation reads: CASSGTRNTGELFF. Reference TRBV9 and TRBJ2-2 proteins supply the regions before and after the CDR3; the full variable domain is: DSGVTQTPKHLITATGQRVTLRCSPRSGDLSVYWYQQSLDQGLQFLIQYYNGEERAKGNILERFSAQQFPDLHSELNLSSLELGDSALYFCASSGTRNTGELFFGEGSRLTVL.